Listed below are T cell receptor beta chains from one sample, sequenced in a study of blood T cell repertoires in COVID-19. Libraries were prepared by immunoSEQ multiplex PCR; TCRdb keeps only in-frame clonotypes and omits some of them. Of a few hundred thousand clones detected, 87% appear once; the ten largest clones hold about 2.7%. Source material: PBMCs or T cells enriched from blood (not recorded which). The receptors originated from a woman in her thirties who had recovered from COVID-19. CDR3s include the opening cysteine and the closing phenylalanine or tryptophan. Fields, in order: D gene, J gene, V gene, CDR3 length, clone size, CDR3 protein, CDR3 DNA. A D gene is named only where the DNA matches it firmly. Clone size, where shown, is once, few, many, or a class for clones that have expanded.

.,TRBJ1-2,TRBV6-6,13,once,CASITTPNYGYTF,TGTGCCAGCATTACTACGCCGAACTATGGCTACACCTTC
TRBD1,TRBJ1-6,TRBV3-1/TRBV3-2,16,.,CASSSQGAGYNSPLHF,TGTGCCAGCAGCTCACAGGGGGCGGGTTATAATTCACCCCTCCACTTT
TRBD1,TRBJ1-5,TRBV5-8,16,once,CASSTGQGSGGQPQHF,TGTGCCAGCAGTACGGGACAGGGATCGGGTGGACAGCCCCAGCATTTT
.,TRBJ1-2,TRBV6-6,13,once,CASSYSGEEGYTF,TGTGCCAGCAGTTACTCAGGGGAGGAGGGCTACACCTTC
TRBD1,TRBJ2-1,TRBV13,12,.,CASGQGTDEQFF,TGTGCCAGCGGACAGGGGACAGATGAGCAGTTCTTC
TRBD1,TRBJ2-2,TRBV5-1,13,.,CASNQGASWELFF,TGCGCCAGCAACCAGGGGGCTTCGTGGGAGCTGTTTTTT
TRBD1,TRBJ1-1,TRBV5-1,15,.,CASSSTTGVNTEAFF,TGCGCCAGCAGCTCCACTACAGGGGTGAACACTGAAGCTTTCTTT
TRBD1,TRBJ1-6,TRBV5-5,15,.,CASSRTGGGNSPLHF,TGTGCCAGCAGCCGGACAGGGGGCGGCAATTCACCCCTCCACTTT
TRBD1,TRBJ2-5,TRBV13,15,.,CASSPGQLGQETQYF,TGTGCCAGCAGCCCGGGACAGTTGGGCCAAGAGACCCAGTACTTC
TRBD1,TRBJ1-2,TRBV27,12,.,CASRTGGRGYTF,TGTGCCAGCAGGACAGGGGGCAGGGGCTACACCTTC
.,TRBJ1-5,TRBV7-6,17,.,CASSSLPPNSGRQPQHF,TGTGCCAGCAGCTCCCTACCCCCTAACAGTGGTCGTCAGCCCCAGCATTTT
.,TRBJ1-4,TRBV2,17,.,CASSGGQGRATNEKLFF,TGTGCCAGCAGTGGAGGCCAGGGGCGGGCCACTAATGAAAAACTGTTTTTT
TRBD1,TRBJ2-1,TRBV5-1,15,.,CASSPGTGTYNEQFF,TGCGCCAGCAGCCCCGGGACAGGGACGTACAATGAGCAGTTCTTC
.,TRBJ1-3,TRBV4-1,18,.,CASSQDGRGTSSGNTIYF,TGCGCCAGCAGCCAAGATGGGCGGGGGACCAGCTCTGGAAACACCATATATTTT
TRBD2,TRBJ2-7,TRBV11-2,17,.,CASSLMRGGHISYEQYF,TGTGCCAGCAGCTTGATGCGGGGGGGACATATATCCTACGAGCAGTACTTC